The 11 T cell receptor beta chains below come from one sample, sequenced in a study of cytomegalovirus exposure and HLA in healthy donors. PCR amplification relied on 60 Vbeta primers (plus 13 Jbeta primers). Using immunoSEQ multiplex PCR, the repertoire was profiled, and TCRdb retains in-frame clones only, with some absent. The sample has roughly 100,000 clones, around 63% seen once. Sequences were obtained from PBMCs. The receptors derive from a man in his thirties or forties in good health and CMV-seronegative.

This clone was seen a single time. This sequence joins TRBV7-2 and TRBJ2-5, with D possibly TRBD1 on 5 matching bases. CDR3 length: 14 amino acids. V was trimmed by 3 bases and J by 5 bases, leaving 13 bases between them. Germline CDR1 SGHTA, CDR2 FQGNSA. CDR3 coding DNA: TGTGCCAGCAGCTTGTTTCAGGGCCGGGAGACCCAGTACTTC. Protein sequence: CASSLFQGRETQYF.

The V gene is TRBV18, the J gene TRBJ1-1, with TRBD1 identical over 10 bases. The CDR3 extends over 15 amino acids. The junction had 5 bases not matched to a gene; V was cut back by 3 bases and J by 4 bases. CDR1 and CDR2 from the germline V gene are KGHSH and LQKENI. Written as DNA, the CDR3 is TGTGCCAGCTCACCCCGACAGGGGGCGCTCACTGAAGCTTTCTTT. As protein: CASSPRQGALTEAFF.

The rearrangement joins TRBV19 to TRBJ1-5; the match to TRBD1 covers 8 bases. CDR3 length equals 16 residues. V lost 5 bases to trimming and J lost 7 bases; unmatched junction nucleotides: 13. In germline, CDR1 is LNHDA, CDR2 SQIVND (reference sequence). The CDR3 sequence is CASSVSQGALNQPQHF. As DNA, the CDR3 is TGTGCCAGTAGTGTCTCCCAGGGGGCGCTGAACCAGCCCCAGCATTTT.

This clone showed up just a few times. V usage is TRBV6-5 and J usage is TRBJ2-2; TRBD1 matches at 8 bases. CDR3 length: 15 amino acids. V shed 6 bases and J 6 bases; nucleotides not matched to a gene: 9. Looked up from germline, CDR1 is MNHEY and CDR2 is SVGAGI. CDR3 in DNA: TGTGCCAGCAGGCCCCAGGGGGCTGCGGCCGGGGAGCTGTTTTTT. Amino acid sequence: CASRPQGAAAGELFF.

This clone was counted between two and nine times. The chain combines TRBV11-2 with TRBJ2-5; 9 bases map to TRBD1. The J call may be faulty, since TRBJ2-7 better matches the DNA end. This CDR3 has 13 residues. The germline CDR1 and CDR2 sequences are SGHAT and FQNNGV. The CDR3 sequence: CASRGQGPYEQYF. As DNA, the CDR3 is TGTGCCAGCAGAGGACAGGGGCCCTACGAGCAGTACTTC.

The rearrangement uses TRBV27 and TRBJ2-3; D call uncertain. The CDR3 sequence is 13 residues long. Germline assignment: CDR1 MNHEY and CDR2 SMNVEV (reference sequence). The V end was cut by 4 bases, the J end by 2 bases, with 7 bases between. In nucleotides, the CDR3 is TGTGCCAGCAGTTACCAGGTCACAGATACGCAGTATTTT. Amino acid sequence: CASSYQVTDTQYF.

The CDR3, as DNA: TGTGCCAGCAGCTTAGCTCGACAGGGCAGGGTTGGCACTGAAGCTTTCTTT. This gives the protein CASSLARQGRVGTEAFF. V gene TRBV11-2 combines with J gene TRBJ1-1, with 7 positions matching TRBD1. The CDR3 has 17 amino acids. CDR1 and CDR2 (germline): SGHAT, FQNNGV. Trimming removed 1 base from V and 4 bases from J; junction bases left unmatched: 12.

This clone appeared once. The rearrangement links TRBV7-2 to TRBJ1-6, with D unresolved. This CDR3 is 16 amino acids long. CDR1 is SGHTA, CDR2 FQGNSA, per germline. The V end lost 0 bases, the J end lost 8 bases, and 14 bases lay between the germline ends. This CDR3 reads CASSLAWSKKDSPLHF. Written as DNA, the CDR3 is TGTGCCAGCAGCTTAGCTTGGAGCAAGAAGGATTCACCCCTCCACTTT.

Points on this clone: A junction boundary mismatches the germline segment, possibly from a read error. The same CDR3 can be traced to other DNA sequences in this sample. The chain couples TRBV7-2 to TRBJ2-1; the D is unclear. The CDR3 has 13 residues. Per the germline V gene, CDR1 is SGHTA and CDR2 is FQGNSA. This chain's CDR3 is CASSLEYYNEQFF. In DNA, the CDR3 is TGTGCCAGCAGCTTAGAATACTACAACGAGCAGTTCTTC.

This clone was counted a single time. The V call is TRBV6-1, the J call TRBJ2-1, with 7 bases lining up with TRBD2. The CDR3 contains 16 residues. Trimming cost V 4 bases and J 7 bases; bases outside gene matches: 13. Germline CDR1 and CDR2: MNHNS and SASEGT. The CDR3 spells CASSGFQRDYKNEQFF. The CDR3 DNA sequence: TGTGCCAGCAGTGGGTTCCAGAGGGACTACAAAAATGAGCAGTTCTTC.

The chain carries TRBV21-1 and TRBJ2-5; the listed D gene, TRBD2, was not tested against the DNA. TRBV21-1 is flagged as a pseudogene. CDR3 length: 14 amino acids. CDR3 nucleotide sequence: TGTGCCAGCAGCAAAGGGCTAGAAGGTGAGACCCAGTACTTC. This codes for CASSKGLEGETQYF.